This T cell receptor beta chain emerged from a study of blood T cell repertoires in COVID-19. About the research overall: The United States, Italy and Spain provided the acute and convalescent COVID-19 samples.

This CDR3 has 16 amino acids. Profiling relied on immunoSEQ multiplex PCR, and the TCRdb table lists in-frame clones only, not all of them. The table records 150,000 to 200,000 clones, 85% of them present only once. The sequence was collected from a human donor with acute or convalescent COVID-19. The donor label of this sample is uncertain. The rearrangement links TRBV21-1 to TRBJ1-6; the D segment call TRBD1 is taken from the table without a DNA check. TRBV21-1 is noted as a pseudogene. Sequencing was carried out using peripheral blood. In nucleotides, the CDR3 is TGTGCCAGCAGCAAAATGCGCCCAGGGCGGAATTCACCCCTCCACTTT. Translated: CASSKMRPGRNSPLHF.